The 26 T cell receptor beta chains below come from one sample, sequenced in a study of memory CD4+ T cells and cytomegalovirus serostatus. Single viable CD3+CD4+CD8-CD45RO+ cells were sorted as the memory CD4+ T cells. Method: immunoSEQ multiplex PCR; TCRdb's copy keeps in-frame clones and lacks some. Of tens of thousands of clones detected, about 80% appear once; the ten largest clones hold 2% to 3%. Sequenced input: memory CD4+ T cells from blood. The receptors originated from an adult in good health and CMV-seropositive.

The chain carries TRBV18 and TRBJ2-3, with D unclear. Trimming shortened V by 2 bases and J by 2 bases, and 11 bases separated the two germline ends. The CDR3 is made up of 15 amino acids. Germline V gene data show CDR1 as KGHSH and CDR2 as LQKENI. DNA of the CDR3: TGTGCCAGCTCACCATCCGGACCATCCACAGATACGCAGTATTTT. Residues: CASSPSGPSTDTQYF.

This rearrangement joins TRBV6-4 to TRBJ2-1, with TRBD2 matching over 7 bases. Germline values: CDR1 MRHNA, CDR2 SNTAGT. V gave up 3 bases and J gave up 5 bases; unmatched junction bases: 7. The CDR3 totals 15 residues. CDR3 sequence: CASSEFRGRNNEQFF. In DNA form, the CDR3 reads TGTGCCAGCAGTGAGTTTCGCGGGAGAAACAATGAGCAGTTCTTC.

The sample holds one count of this clone. The rearrangement uses TRBV5-4 and TRBJ2-2; D might be TRBD1 (6 bases). CDR3 size: 13 residues. In germline, CDR1 is SGHNT, CDR2 YYREEE (reference sequence). The V end lost 6 bases, the J end lost 1 base, and 7 bases lay between the germline ends. This chain's CDR3 is CASKQGNTGELFF. Written as DNA, the CDR3 is TGTGCCAGCAAACAGGGGAACACCGGGGAGCTGTTTTTT.

The chain employs TRBV6-1 and TRBJ2-1; D is perhaps TRBD2 (6 bases). The CDR3 sequence is 14 residues long. Germline lookup yields CDR1 MNHNS and CDR2 SASEGT. Trimming stripped 5 bases from V and 6 bases from J, with 14 bases between. The CDR3 sequence is CASSRGGAGNEQFF. The CDR3 DNA is TGTGCCAGCAGTCGGGGCGGGGCGGGCAATGAGCAGTTCTTC.

The rearrangement uses TRBV4-2 and TRBJ1-1; D ambiguous. Germline assignment: CDR1 LGHNA and CDR2 YNFKEQ. This CDR3 is built from 16 residues. Trimming shortened V by 0 bases and J by 0 bases, and 11 bases separated the two germline ends. The CDR3: CASSQDWEPMNTEAFF. The CDR3 DNA reads TGTGCCAGCAGCCAAGATTGGGAACCCATGAACACTGAAGCTTTCTTT.

This chain links TRBV2 with TRBJ1-4; 7 nucleotides line up with TRBD1. The CDR3 consists of 14 residues. The junction had 7 bases not matched to a gene; V was cut back by 7 bases and J by 5 bases. Germline lookup yields CDR1 SNHLY and CDR2 FYNNEI. The CDR3 region is CASTQTGMNEKLFF. The CDR3, as DNA: TGTGCCAGCACCCAGACAGGGATGAATGAAAAACTGTTTTTT.

The V call is TRBV7-9, the J call TRBJ1-3; 9 bases align to TRBD1. Losses at the gene ends were 1 base for V and 5 bases for J; bases not matched to a gene: 3. The CDR3 is 15 residues long. CDR1 and CDR2 from the germline V gene are SEHNR and FQNEAQ (reference sequence). The CDR3 DNA reads TGTGCCAGCAGCTTAGGGGACAGGGACAGAAACACCATATATTTT. Translating gives CASSLGDRDRNTIYF.

This chain links TRBV29-1 with TRBJ2-5; TRBD1 matches 11 bases. V was clipped by 6 bases and J by 3 bases; unmatched bases: 9. This CDR3 is 15 amino acids long. Germline V lookup: CDR1 SQVTM, CDR2 ANQGSEA. DNA for the CDR3: TGCAGCGTCGTATTACCGGGACAGGGGGAAGAGACCCAGTACTTC. Protein: CSVVLPGQGEETQYF.

The V gene is TRBV9, the J gene TRBJ2-5; TRBD1 agrees at 8 bases. CDR3 length: 14 amino acids. V gave up 2 bases and J gave up 1 base; unmatched junction bases: 1. Germline-derived CDR1 and CDR2 are SGDLS and YYNGEE. The CDR3 spells CASSVQGAQETQYF. The DNA for the CDR3 is TGTGCCAGCAGCGTGCAGGGGGCCCAAGAGACCCAGTACTTC.

The chain couples TRBV28 to TRBJ1-2; the D gene is possibly TRBD1 (6 bases). The CDR3 loop spans 16 amino acids. The germline CDR1 and CDR2 sequences are MDHEN and SYDVKM. V was pared by 5 bases and J by 5 bases, with 21 bases between. The CDR3 loop is CASSPQYRVKVYGYTF. CDR3 in DNA: TGTGCCAGCAGTCCCCAGTACAGGGTTAAGGTTTATGGCTACACCTTC.

The chain carries TRBV25-1 and TRBJ1-5, with a tentative D call TRBD1 (5 bases). The CDR3 covers 14 residues. V lost 5 bases, J lost 1 base, and 9 bases lay in between. Germline assignment: CDR1 MGHDK and CDR2 SYGVNS. CDR3: CASSPGGSNQPQHF. As DNA, the CDR3 is TGTGCCAGCAGTCCCGGGGGGAGCAATCAGCCCCAGCATTTT.

The chain joins TRBV29-1 to TRBJ1-4, with D unresolved. Between the trimmed V and J ends, which lost 4 bases and 0 bases, there was a span of 6 bases. Looked up from germline, CDR1 is SQVTM and CDR2 is ANQGSEA. The CDR3 totals 13 residues. CDR3 protein: CSVARATNEKLFF. The DNA for the CDR3 is TGCAGCGTTGCCCGAGCAACTAATGAAAAACTGTTTTTT.

The chain employs TRBV6-5 and TRBJ1-1, with 7 bases matching TRBD1. This CDR3 comprises 15 residues. Germline CDR1 MNHEY, CDR2 SVGAGI. The ends lost 6 bases at V and 5 bases at J; junction bases unmatched: 12. The CDR3 is CASSYTTGEDTEAFF. Here the CDR3 DNA reads TGTGCCAGCAGCTACACTACAGGGGAAGATACTGAAGCTTTCTTT.

This chain joins TRBV6-5 and TRBJ2-4; D might be TRBD1 (6 bases). Germline V gene data show CDR1 as MNHEY and CDR2 as SVGAGI. This CDR3 spans 14 amino acids. Trimming took 6 bases from V and 4 from J, leaving 13 bases between them. This CDR3 reads CASRPGQPKNIQYF. In DNA form, the CDR3 reads TGTGCCAGCAGACCGGGACAACCTAAAAACATTCAGTACTTC.

In nucleotides, the CDR3 is TGTGCCAGCAGTTACTCCCGACCCCCGCTCCCAGATACGCAGTATTTT. As protein: CASSYSRPPLPDTQYF. The chain combines TRBV6-5 with TRBJ2-3; D uncertain. Germline V gene lookup returns CDR1 MNHEY and CDR2 SVGAGI. V lost 0 bases and J lost 4, with 14 bases in between. There are 16 residues in the CDR3.

This clone was found a few times. This chain uses TRBV2 with TRBJ1-5; D is perhaps TRBD1 (6 bases). The CDR3 loop spans 14 amino acids. V was shortened by 9 bases and J by 2 bases, with 14 bases between the two germline ends. Germline values: CDR1 SNHLY, CDR2 FYNNEI. The chain's CDR3 is CASRGGEGNQPQHF. The CDR3 DNA sequence: TGTGCCAGTCGAGGGGGTGAAGGCAATCAGCCCCAGCATTTT. Supplemented by reference TRBV2 and TRBJ1-5, the full variable domain reads EPEVTQTPSHQVTQMGQEVILRCVPISNHLYFYWYRQILGQKVEFLVSFYNNEISEKSEIFDDQFSVERPDGSNFTLKIRSTKLEDSAMYFCASRGGEGNQPQHFGDGTRLSIL.

This clone was observed a single time. The chain employs TRBV5-1 and TRBJ1-2; 7 bases are a match to TRBD1. Germline V gene lookup returns CDR1 SGHRS and CDR2 YFSETQ. The CDR3 has 14 residues. V trimming: 4 bases; J trimming: 3 bases; junction bases outside the gene matches: 6. Here the CDR3 DNA reads TGCGCCAGCAGCCCCGGACAGGTGGACTATGGCTACACCTTC. This gives the protein CASSPGQVDYGYTF.

This chain connects TRBV19 to TRBJ1-2; 7 nucleotides align to TRBD1. CDR1 LNHDA and CDR2 SQIVND come from the germline V gene (reference sequence). The CDR3 has 14 residues. V shed 4 bases, J shed 8 bases, and the junction held 10 bases outside the gene matches. CDR3: CASSKITGVEGYTF. CDR3 nucleotides: TGTGCCAGTAGTAAAATAACAGGGGTGGAAGGCTACACCTTC.

The rearrangement joins TRBV15 to TRBJ1-2; 8 nucleotides match TRBD1. The CDR3 runs to 17 residues. V dropped 0 bases and J dropped 4; count of bases not matched to a gene: 10. The germline V gene has CDR1 LNHNV and CDR2 YYDKDF (reference sequence). DNA for the CDR3: TGTGCCACCAGCAGAGACCCATACAGACAGGGGCCCTATGGCTACACCTTC. The encoded protein is CATSRDPYRQGPYGYTF.

This sequence joins TRBV11-1 and TRBJ2-5, with D possibly matching TRBD1 (5 bases). Trimming shortened V by 2 bases and J by 11 bases, and 21 bases separated the two germline ends. CDR1 and CDR2 from the germline V gene are SGHAT and FQDESV (reference sequence). This CDR3 region has 15 residues. Written as DNA, the CDR3 is TGTGCCAGCAGCTTAACGTCGGACATGACCAATAAGCAGTACTTC. Amino acid sequence: CASSLTSDMTNKQYF.

This clone was found once. The chain carries TRBV7-9 and TRBJ1-1, with D possibly TRBD1 on 6 matching bases. The CDR3 is 14 residues long. Trimming removed 4 bases from V and 1 base from J, with 10 bases in between. CDR1 and CDR2 (germline): SEHNR, FQNEAQ (reference sequence). CDR3 DNA sequence: TGTGCCAGCAGCTCGGGGGCGGAGAACACTGAAGCTTTCTTT. It specifies CASSSGAENTEAFF. Filled out from reference TRBV7-9 and TRBJ1-1, the complete variable domain reads DTGVSQNPRHKITKRGQNVTFRCDPISEHNRLYWYRQTLGQGPEFLTYFQNEAQLEKSRLLSDRFSAERPKGSFSTLEIQRTEQGDSAMYLCASSSGAENTEAFFGQGTRLTVV.

This clone was picked up one time. This chain connects TRBV7-2 to TRBJ1-1; D is ambiguous. The CDR3 loop spans 12 amino acids. The V and J ends lost 7 bases and 1 base respectively, with 7 bases between them. Germline lookup yields CDR1 SGHTA and CDR2 FQGNSA. CDR3 amino acids: CASTFRNTEAFF. The CDR3 bases are TGTGCCAGCACCTTCCGGAACACTGAAGCTTTCTTT.

The rearrangement uses TRBV7-9 and TRBJ2-7; the D is unclear. The CDR3 has 11 amino acids. V was trimmed by 5 bases and J by 1 base, leaving 3 bases between them. The germline V gene encodes CDR1 SEHNR and CDR2 FQNEAQ (reference sequence). In DNA form, the CDR3 reads TGTGCCAGCAGCCCATCCTACGAGCAGTACTTC. Encoded protein: CASSPSYEQYF.

The rearrangement joins TRBV19 to TRBJ2-7, with 8 nucleotides matching TRBD2. The CDR3 is 14 amino acids. The junction had 3 bases not matched to a gene; V was cut back by 3 bases and J by 2 bases. The germline V gene has CDR1 LNHDA and CDR2 SQIVND (reference sequence). In DNA, the CDR3 is TGTGCCAGTAGTATGACTAGCGACGCCTACGAGCAGTACTTC. Protein: CASSMTSDAYEQYF.

The gene calls are TRBV5-1 and TRBJ2-5; the match to TRBD1 covers 9 bases. V trimming: 7 bases; J trimming: 1 base; junction bases outside the gene matches: 5. Germline lookup yields CDR1 SGHRS and CDR2 YFSETQ. The CDR3 consists of 14 residues. CDR3 DNA: TGCGCCAGCCGCCGGGGACAGGGCCAAGAGACCCAGTACTTC. It translates to CASRRGQGQETQYF.

The rearrangement uses TRBV25-1 and TRBJ2-1, with 7 positions matching TRBD2. Germline lookup yields CDR1 MGHDK and CDR2 SYGVNS. Trimming cost V 6 bases and J 8 bases; bases outside gene matches: 13. The CDR3 has 15 amino acids. This CDR3 is CASREPGLGRDEQFF. CDR3 nucleotide sequence: TGTGCCAGCAGGGAACCGGGACTGGGGAGGGATGAGCAGTTCTTC. Using reference TRBV25-1 and TRBJ2-1 for the parts outside the CDR3, the full variable domain is EADIYQTPRYLVIGTGKKITLECSQTMGHDKMYWYQQDPGMELHLIHYSYGVNSTEKGDLSSESTVSRIRTEHFPLTLESARPSHTSQYLCASREPGLGRDEQFFGPGTRLTVL.